One sample yielded the 6 T cell receptor beta chains listed below, sequenced in a study of shared clonotypes between healthy human individuals. Assay used: immunoSEQ multiplex PCR; TCRdb lists only in-frame clones, some missing. The table shows roughly 530,000 clones, with approximately 95% occurring only once. The sample comprised naive CD4+ T cells sorted from blood. Subset described: CD45RA+ positively selected. These receptors all stem from a woman aged 25 to 39 in good health.

V usage is TRBV27 and J usage is TRBJ1-2, with D unresolved. CDR1 is MNHEY, CDR2 SMNVEV, per germline (reference sequence). CDR3 length: 14 amino acids. V lost 5 bases, J lost 0 bases, and 10 bases lay in between. The DNA of the CDR3 is TGTGCCAGCAGTAAAAAGGAGCCTAACTATGGCTACACCTTC. Amino acids: CASSKKEPNYGYTF.

A single count supports this clone. The chain combines TRBV19 with TRBJ1-1; D ambiguous. This CDR3 is 15 amino acids long. In germline, CDR1 is LNHDA, CDR2 SQIVND (reference sequence). V lost 3 bases and J lost 2, with 13 bases in between. The DNA of the CDR3 is TGTGCCAGTAGTATTAAGAGCCAGCCTAACACTGAAGCTTTCTTT. This encodes CASSIKSQPNTEAFF.

The chain carries TRBV28 and TRBJ2-1, with 14 bases aligning to TRBD2. V trimming: 2 bases; J trimming: 6 bases; junction bases outside the gene matches: 6. Germline V CDR1 and CDR2: MDHEN, SYDVKM. The CDR3 totals 17 residues. CDR3 coding DNA: TGTGCCAGCAGTTTACTCCCCGGGACTAGCGGGAGCAATGAGCAGTTCTTC. The encoded protein is CASSLLPGTSGSNEQFF.

The chain links TRBV27 to TRBJ1-6; 8 bases are a match to TRBD1. CDR1 and CDR2 from the germline V gene are MNHEY and SMNVEV (reference sequence). Trimming removed 1 base from V and 8 bases from J; junction bases left unmatched: 7. This CDR3 spans 16 amino acids. The CDR3 is CASSLYLDRGDSPLHF. As DNA, the CDR3 is TGTGCCAGCAGTTTATATCTTGACAGGGGAGATTCACCCCTCCACTTT.

The chain employs TRBV6-5 and TRBJ2-7; a weak D match, TRBD2 (6 bases). With 4 bases removed from V and 7 bases from J, the gap between germline ends came to 17 bases. Germline lookup yields CDR1 MNHEY and CDR2 SVGAGI. CDR3 size: 14 residues. The CDR3 coding sequence is TGTGCCAGCAGTTTTCGACTAGTGGGTGGGGAGCAGTACTTC. This sequence encodes CASSFRLVGGEQYF.

This chain joins TRBV18 and TRBJ2-3; 8 bases fit TRBD2. V shed 1 base, J shed 0 bases, and the junction held 15 bases outside the gene matches. Per the germline V gene, CDR1 is KGHSH and CDR2 is LQKENI. This CDR3 has 20 amino acids. CDR3 bases: TGTGCCAGCTCACCACACGGCGGGAGGCTCGTGTTTTCTAGCACAGATACGCAGTATTTT. This gives the protein CASSPHGGRLVFSSTDTQYF.